The text below deals with one T cell receptor beta chain. Antigen: not known. The CDR3 is made up of 18 amino acids. The junction had 18 bases not matched to a gene; V was cut back by 6 bases and J by 7 bases. In germline, CDR1 is KGHSH, CDR2 LQKENI. The entry originates in a study of post-analysis software for immune sequencing data. The study, taken as a whole, reports: Patients carried a handful of TRBV segments more frequently than controls did, and TRBV5-6, TRBV5-1 and TRBV20-1 were among them. For normalized Chao1 diversity, multiple sclerosis patients scored significantly lower than controls did. Same-batch samples co-clustered strongly by F measure.

Unique molecular identifiers were built into the TCR beta cDNA libraries. TCRdb ran MiXCR on the PCR reads and lists one entry per CDR3 protein. The sample contains 700,000 to 900,000 distinct CDR3 sequences, roughly 46% of which appear only once. The receptor's source is a girl between 5 and 17 years old with multiple sclerosis. Sequenced material: blood. V and J are TRBV18 and TRBJ2-1; TRBD2 matches at 10 bases. CDR3 region: CASSPLAGVLGSGNEQFF. The CDR3 DNA follows: TGTGCCAGCTCTCCTCTAGCGGGAGTTTTGGGTTCGGGAAATGAGCAGTTCTTC.